The clone carrying this T cell receptor beta chain was counted only a few times. This sample was included in a study of blood T cell repertoires in COVID-19. Looking at the study overall: Samples taken during acute and convalescent COVID-19 were collected in the United States, Italy and Spain. Sources were T cells, B-cell-depleted T cells, or PBMCs; the material itself was cDNA or gDNA.

The CDR3 has 11 amino acids. V lost 7 bases to trimming and J lost 10 bases, with 16 bases between them. The germline gives CDR1 SQVTM, CDR2 ANQGSEA. Only in-frame clones appear in the TCRdb table, and some are missing; sequencing was by immunoSEQ multiplex PCR. The sample lists fewer than 250,000 clones, over 75% occurring once. Sequencing was done on a sample of peripheral blood. This sequence joins TRBV29-1 and TRBJ1-1, with no clear D. The receptor was derived from a woman aged 50 to 65 with acute or convalescent COVID-19. The CDR3 nucleotides read TGCAGCGCGGGGTTAGAGGGTGCAGCTTTCTTT. As protein: CSAGLEGAAFF.